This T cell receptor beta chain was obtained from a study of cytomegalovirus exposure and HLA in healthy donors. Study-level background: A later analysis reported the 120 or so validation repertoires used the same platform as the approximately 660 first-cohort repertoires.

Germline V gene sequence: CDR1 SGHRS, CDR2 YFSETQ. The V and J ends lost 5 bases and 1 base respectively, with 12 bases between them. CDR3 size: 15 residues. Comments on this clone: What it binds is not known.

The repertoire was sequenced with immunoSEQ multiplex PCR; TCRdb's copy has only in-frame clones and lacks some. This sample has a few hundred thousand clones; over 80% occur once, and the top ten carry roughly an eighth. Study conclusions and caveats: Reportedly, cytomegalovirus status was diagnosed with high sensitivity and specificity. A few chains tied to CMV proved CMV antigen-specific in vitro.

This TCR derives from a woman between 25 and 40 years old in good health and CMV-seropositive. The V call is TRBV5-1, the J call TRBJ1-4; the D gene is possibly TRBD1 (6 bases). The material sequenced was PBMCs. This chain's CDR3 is CASRKGQITNEKLFF. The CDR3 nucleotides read TGCGCCAGCAGGAAAGGACAGATAACTAATGAAAAACTGTTTTTT.